This TCR beta chain was found in a study of OX40 agonist ivuxolimab in advanced cancers. This CDR3 region has 13 residues. Germline V gene lookup returns CDR1 MNHNS and CDR2 SASEGT. The V segment lost 7 bases and the J segment 8 bases; nucleotides outside the gene matches: 10. The protocol was immunoSEQ multiplex PCR, while the TCRdb copy is restricted to in-frame clones and leaves out a portion. The table records roughly 92,000 clones, nearly 90% of them present only once. Sequences were derived from CD4+ or CD8+ T cells sorted from blood, sampled in a trial of the OX40 agonist ivuxolimab. The V and J genes are TRBV6-1 and TRBJ1-2; TRBD1 agrees at 7 bases. The TCR was taken from an adult with an advanced solid tumor such as melanoma, head and neck, liver or kidney cancer. CDR3 sequence reads: CASTNPGGEGYTF. For the CDR3, the DNA is TGTGCCAGCACCAACCCAGGGGGAGAGGGCTACACCTTC.